This note documents a single TCR beta chain sequence. The data are from a study of blood T cell repertoires in COVID-19. The CDR3 sequence is 14 residues long. Germline-derived CDR1 and CDR2 are MDHEN and SYDVKM. The junction had 4 bases not matched to a gene; V was cut back by 2 bases and J by 9 bases. Measured with immunoSEQ multiplex PCR; TCRdb has only the in-frame clones, and not every one. The sample shows a few hundred thousand clones, more than 85% of them seen only once. The source of this sequence is a woman aged 30 to 39 who had recovered from COVID-19. The sequenced material came from PBMCs or T cells enriched from blood (not recorded which). The rearrangement links TRBV28 to TRBJ1-1, with 12 positions matching TRBD1. CDR3: CASSLLGTGGKAFF. The CDR3 DNA reads TGTGCCAGCAGTTTACTAGGGACAGGGGGCAAAGCTTTCTTT.